The 10 T cell receptor beta chains presented below share a single source sample, sequenced in a study of blood T cell repertoires in COVID-19. Repertoires were generated with immunoSEQ multiplex PCR, while TCRdb's copy carries only in-frame clones and drops some. The sample has around 160,000 clones; almost 85% are singletons. Sequencing was performed on PBMCs or T cells enriched from blood (not recorded which). The receptors were gathered from a man aged 50-59 years who had recovered from COVID-19.

This rearrangement joins TRBV30 to TRBJ1-4; the D gene is possibly TRBD1 (6 bases). CDR1 is GTSNPN and CDR2 is SVGIG in the germline V gene (reference sequence). V lost 0 bases and J 7 bases, leaving 12 bases between the germline ends. This CDR3 has 14 amino acids. For the CDR3, the DNA is TGTGCCTGGAGTGTGGGGGGCGGGAGTGAAAAACTGTTTTTT. This sequence encodes CAWSVGGGSEKLFF. Full variable domain (rest looked up from reference TRBV30 and TRBJ1-4): SQTIHQWPATLVQPVGSPLSLECTVEGTSNPNLYWYRQAAGRGLQLLFYSVGIGQISSEVPQNLSASRPQDRQFILSSKKLLLSDSGFYLCAWSVGGGSEKLFFGSGTQLSVL.

The genes are TRBV7-9 and TRBJ1-2, with TRBD1 as a possible D gene (5 bases). The V end was cut by 1 base, the J end by 8 bases, with 14 bases between. The germline V gene encodes CDR1 SEHNR and CDR2 FQNEAQ (reference sequence). This CDR3 comprises 14 residues. CDR3 DNA sequence: TGTGCCAGCAGCTTAGGCGGAGGGGCTCGAGGCTACACCTTC. It is translated as CASSLGGGARGYTF.

The gene calls are TRBV19 and TRBJ2-6; no clear D gene. CDR3 size: 15 residues. V shed 5 bases and J shed 0 bases, with 8 bases lying between them. Per germline, CDR1 LNHDA and CDR2 SQIVND (reference sequence). The CDR3 DNA reads as TGTGCCAGTAGTTCCGTTTCCTCTGGGGCCAACGTCCTGACTTTC. This gives the protein CASSSVSSGANVLTF. The full variable domain, completed using reference TRBV19 and TRBJ2-6, is DGGITQSPKYLFRKEGQNVTLSCEQNLNHDAMYWYRQDPGQGLRLIYYSQIVNDFQKGDIAEGYSVSREKKESFPLTVTSAQKNPTAFYLCASSSVSSGANVLTFGAGSRLTVL.

This chain links TRBV11-2 with TRBJ2-5, with a possible D match to TRBD1 (6 bases). The CDR3 length is 13 residues. The germline gives CDR1 SGHAT, CDR2 FQNNGV. The V and J ends lost 6 bases and 4 bases respectively, with 12 bases between them. Here the CDR3 reads CASRYQGRETQYF. The CDR3 bases are TGTGCCAGCAGATACCAGGGGAGAGAGACCCAGTACTTC.

V usage is TRBV4-1 and J usage is TRBJ2-7, with a possible D match to TRBD1 (5 bases). The CDR3 has 13 residues. Germline V gene lookup returns CDR1 MGHRA and CDR2 YSYEKL. Trimming shortened V by 0 bases and J by 5 bases, and 8 bases separated the two germline ends. The CDR3 region has the DNA TGCGCCAGCAGCCAAGAAGGACACCACGAGCAGTACTTC. Its protein is CASSQEGHHEQYF.

This sequence joins TRBV7-9 and TRBJ2-5, with TRBD2 matching over 7 bases. CDR1 SEHNR and CDR2 FQNEAQ come from the germline V gene (reference sequence). V lost 1 base to trimming and J lost 0 bases; unmatched junction nucleotides: 5. The CDR3 has 16 amino acids. The CDR3 nucleotides read TGTGCCAGCAGCTTAGGACTAGCTGCGTACCAAGAGACCCAGTACTTC. Translating it yields CASSLGLAAYQETQYF.

The chain uses TRBV9 and TRBJ1-4; TRBD1 is a possible D gene (5 bases). The V end was cut by 4 bases, the J end by 5 bases, with 12 bases between. CDR3 length: 14 residues. Germline V gives CDR1 SGDLS, CDR2 YYNGEE. The CDR3 bases are TGTGCCAGCAGCCCGCTGGGGGGGAATGAAAAACTGTTTTTT. It specifies CASSPLGGNEKLFF. Combining the CDR3 with reference TRBV9 and TRBJ1-4 gives the whole variable domain DSGVTQTPKHLITATGQRVTLRCSPRSGDLSVYWYQQSLDQGLQFLIQYYNGEERAKGNILERFSAQQFPDLHSELNLSSLELGDSALYFCASSPLGGNEKLFFGSGTQLSVL.

This clone has a handful of counts. The chain couples TRBV24-1 to TRBJ2-7; TRBD2 matches at 7 bases. Per germline, CDR1 KGHDR and CDR2 SFDVKD. Trimming removed 4 bases from V and 3 bases from J; junction bases left unmatched: 8. This CDR3 is built from 15 residues. CDR3 residues: CATSDSGLEVYEQYF. The DNA of the CDR3 is TGTGCCACCAGTGACTCAGGACTAGAGGTCTACGAGCAGTACTTC.

The rearrangement uses TRBV19 and TRBJ1-5; 9 nucleotides agree with TRBD1. This CDR3 region has 17 residues. The germline CDR1 and CDR2 sequences are LNHDA and SQIVND (reference sequence). Germline trimming cut 4 bases from V and 0 bases from J; bases unmatched to any gene: 7. The CDR3 spells CASSSNRGQFSNQPQHF. CDR3 sequence (DNA): TGTGCCAGTAGTAGTAACAGGGGGCAATTTAGCAATCAGCCCCAGCATTTT.

This sequence joins TRBV25-1 and TRBJ2-7, with TRBD1 matching over 7 bases. The CDR3 loop spans 16 amino acids. V shed 3 bases, J shed 4 bases, and the junction held 12 bases outside the gene matches. CDR1 MGHDK and CDR2 SYGVNS come from the germline V gene. CDR3 amino acids: CASSDQGGDRPYEQYF. The CDR3, as DNA: TGTGCCAGCAGTGATCAGGGTGGGGACAGACCTTACGAGCAGTACTTC.